The table lists the clone carrying this TCR beta chain with a few counts. Its antigen remains unidentified. This sample was taken from a study of T cell repertoires in cytomegalovirus infection. Study details: Public TCR beta signatures provided an indication of both CMV infection and a matching HLA type.

TCRdb independently ran MiXCR on the reads; one entry per CDR3 protein. The table records roughly 220,000 distinct CDR3 sequences, 35% to 45% of them present only once. Germline V CDR1 and CDR2: SEHNR, FQNEAQ (reference sequence). The trim removed 3 bases at V and 1 base at J, leaving 16 bases unmatched. CDR3 length: 21 residues. This rearrangement joins TRBV7-9 to TRBJ2-5, with 14 bases matching TRBD2. The sequence was obtained from a human donor in good health (CMV status not recorded). Some clones in this sample may be carry-over from other donors' samples. Sample: CD8+ T cells from cultured PBMCs, taken from culture after CMV antigen stimulation. The CDR3 DNA reads as TGTGCCAGCAGCTTCCCAATCCGGGGACTAGCGGGAGACGGGCGCCAAGAGACCCAGTACTTC. Encoded protein: CASSFPIRGLAGDGRQETQYF.